This T cell receptor beta chain originates from a study of CD8+ T cells in alopecia areata. For the study at large: Among treated patients, oral tofacitinib was administered at 5 to 10 mg twice daily. Tofacitinib dosing lasted 6 to 18 months, which was then followed by 6 months off drug.

Treatment meaning: oral pan-JAK inhibitor, 5-10 mg twice daily. Patients with alopecia areata provided lesional scalp punch biopsies as well as peripheral blood. PBMCs served as the source from which CD4+ and CD8+ T cells were sorted. Germline loops: CDR1 GTSNPN, CDR2 SVGIG (reference sequence). Trimming at V came to 6 bases and at J to 5 bases, leaving 11 bases not matched to a gene. The CDR3 runs to 14 residues. Isolated RNA was reverse transcribed into cDNA used as the sequencing template. Produced via immunoSEQ multiplex PCR; TCRdb's table is partial and in-frame only. The table has about 190,000 clones, about three fifths seen once. In this sample, this clone turned up once.

The rearrangement uses TRBV30 and TRBJ2-3; 7 bases line up with TRBD1. The specimen comprised CD4+ T cells sorted from blood, sampled at week 24, from a patient treated with tofacitinib. This clonotype was obtained from a human donor with alopecia areata. CDR3 protein: CACLDRARGDTQYF. CDR3 nucleotide sequence: TGTGCCTGCCTCGACAGGGCGAGGGGAGATACGCAGTATTTT.